What follows are 27 T cell receptor beta chains derived from one specimen sequenced in a study of immune heterogeneity within non-small cell lung tumors. CDR3 of TCR beta was amplified by multiplex PCR that used 32 V and 13 J primers. TCRdb itself ran the multiplex PCR reads through MiXCR, one entry per CDR3 protein. The sample yields around 16,000 distinct CDR3 sequences, less than 35% seen once. The starting template was genomic DNA from bulk tumor, about 600 ng per sample. From each primary tumor, several far-apart biopsies were obtained during surgery. With untreated, newly diagnosed non-small cell lung cancer, the patients went on to undergo curative surgery. Material: lung tumor tissue. These receptors were taken from a man between 40 and 49 years old with non-small cell lung cancer.

This clonotype was detected a few times. The J gene is TRBJ1-4, the V gene TRBV28; maybe TRBD1 (5 bases). The CDR3 has 16 amino acids. Trimming removed 2 bases at V and 3 bases at J, with 13 bases between. CDR1 is MDHEN, CDR2 SYDVKM, per germline. The CDR3 reads CASSLGYRSANEKLFF. CDR3 in DNA: TGTGCCAGCAGTTTAGGTTACAGGTCAGCTAATGAAAAACTGTTTTTT.

V usage is TRBV18 and J usage is TRBJ2-3; tentatively, D is TRBD2 (6 bases). The CDR3 totals 14 residues. V gave up 2 bases and J gave up 6 bases, with 12 bases separating them. In germline, CDR1 is KGHSH, CDR2 LQKENI. In nucleotides, the CDR3 is TGTGCCAGCTCACCATTTCGGGAGCGTGATACGCAGTATTTT. Translated, it gives CASSPFRERDTQYF.

As regards this clonotype: Since a much larger clone is just one base distant, this may be a read error. V gene TRBV12-3 or TRBV12-4 combines with J gene TRBJ2-3, with no clear D. This CDR3 comprises 10 residues. The CDR3 here is CATSGYTQYF. CDR3 coding DNA: TGTGCCACCAGTGGGTATACGCAGTATTTT.

This clonotype has more than one count but fewer than ten. This chain uses TRBV10-3 with TRBJ2-1; TRBD1 is a possible D gene (6 bases). The V gene's germline CDR1 is ENHRY and CDR2 SYGVKD. CDR3 length: 13 amino acids. Trimming took 6 bases from V and 8 from J, leaving 14 bases between them. The DNA for the CDR3 is TGTGCCATCAGGAAACAGGGAAGCGATGAGCAGTTCTTC. As protein: CAIRKQGSDEQFF.

As for this clonotype: A read error may be the cause here, since a much bigger clone is one base away. The V gene is TRBV2, the J gene TRBJ1-2; the D is unclear. Germline CDR1 reads SNHLY; CDR2 reads FYNNEI. This CDR3 is built from 15 residues. Here the CDR3 DNA reads TGTGCCAACAGTGCAATGGGAGGGTCAGGCTATGGCTACACCTTC. As protein: CANSAMGGSGYGYTF.

Comment on this clonotype: A much larger clone differs from this one at a single base, so this may be a read error. The chain links TRBV6-2 or TRBV6-3 to TRBJ2-7; D not resolved. Germline assignment: CDR1 MNHEY and CDR2 SVGEGT. The CDR3 extends over 16 amino acids. The DNA of the CDR3 is TGTGCCAGCAGTGACTCGTCAAAGGATAATTCCTACGAGCAGTACTTC. Protein sequence: CASSDSSKDNSYEQYF.

Comment on this clonotype: An end of the junction does not agree with germline; a read error may underlie this. This chain joins TRBV11-3 and TRBJ2-1, with 8 nucleotides matching TRBD2. The CDR3 has 17 amino acids. In germline, CDR1 is SGHNT, CDR2 YENEEA. The DNA of the CDR3 is TGTGCCAGTAGCTCGACAGGAAGCGGGAGCTCCTACAATGAGCAGTTCTTC. Protein sequence: CASSSTGSGSSYNEQFF.

This clonotype was counted at least ten times. The chain has TRBV15 and TRBJ2-7; possibly TRBD2 for D (6 bases). Germline lookup yields CDR1 LNHNV and CDR2 YYDKDF (reference sequence). This CDR3 is 15 amino acids long. Trimming took 0 bases from V and 2 from J, leaving 11 bases between them. CDR3 sequence: CATSRDPGVAYEQYF. Written as DNA, the CDR3 is TGTGCCACCAGCAGAGATCCGGGGGTTGCCTACGAGCAGTACTTC.

For this clonotype: A clone one base away is much larger, so this may be a read error. This chain connects TRBV6-1 to TRBJ2-3; 7 bases are shared with TRBD2. Germline V CDR1 and CDR2: MNHNS, SASEGT. The trim removed 6 bases at V and 7 bases at J, leaving 10 bases unmatched. This CDR3 comprises 14 residues. CDR3 residues: CASRASGGAYTQYF. CDR3 nucleotides: TGTGCCAGCAGGGCTAGCGGAGGAGCATATACGCAGTATTTT.

This clonotype was seen only a few times. The chain combines TRBV5-1 with TRBJ1-1; D gene ambiguous. V was clipped by 2 bases and J by 4 bases, with 9 bases between them. The CDR3 length is 13 residues. Germline CDR1 reads SGHRS; CDR2 reads YFSETQ. CDR3 nucleotides: TGCGCCAGCAGCTTCGGCCCAGGCACTGAAGCTTTCTTT. Translating gives CASSFGPGTEAFF.

By share, this clonotype ranks as medium-sized. Sequence at one end of the junction differs from germline and may be a read error. This chain joins TRBV12-3 or TRBV12-4 and TRBJ1-1; D gene unclear. The CDR3 is 11 amino acids. CDR3 protein: CASRLAGEAFF. Here the CDR3 DNA reads TGTGCCAGCAGATTAGCGGGTGAAGCTTTCTTT.

This clonotype has just a few counts. The chain links TRBV19 to TRBJ2-6; D not resolved. The CDR3 runs 14 residues. V was shortened by 6 bases and J by 0 bases, with 6 bases between the two germline ends. CDR1 and CDR2 (germline): LNHDA, SQIVND (reference sequence). The CDR3 protein is CASRGLSGANVLTF. The CDR3 bases are TGTGCCAGTAGGGGCCTCTCTGGGGCCAACGTCCTGACTTTC.

For this clonotype: A single base separates this from a much larger clone, so it may be a read error. The chain has TRBV13 and TRBJ1-6; D gene unclear. This CDR3 has 15 residues. Germline V lookup: CDR1 PRHDT, CDR2 FYEKMQ (reference sequence). The V and J ends lost 8 bases and 7 bases respectively, with 18 bases between them. CDR3 sequence reads: CASGTFDITNSPLHF. As DNA, the CDR3 is TGTGCCAGCGGCACCTTCGACATAACCAATTCACCCCTCCACTTT.

This clonotype appeared many times. The CDR3 DNA reads TGCGCCAGCGCGACCTCGGGGGATACGCAGTATTTT. Residues: CASATSGDTQYF. The genes are TRBV5-1 and TRBJ2-3, with D maybe TRBD2 (5 bases). V dropped 7 bases and J dropped 6 bases, with 12 bases sitting between them. From germline, CDR1 is SGHRS and CDR2 YFSETQ. The CDR3 is made up of 12 amino acids.

This clonotype showed up many times. This chain connects TRBV27 to TRBJ2-5, with D perhaps matching TRBD1 or TRBD2 (5 bases each). The CDR3 is made up of 14 amino acids. Trimming stripped 5 bases from V and 2 bases from J, with 12 bases between. Germline V gene data show CDR1 as MNHEY and CDR2 as SMNVEV (reference sequence). This CDR3 is CASSPNGGQETQYF. For the CDR3, the DNA is TGTGCCAGCAGTCCTAATGGGGGACAAGAGACCCAGTACTTC.

This clonotype was counted only a few times. V is TRBV15 and J is TRBJ2-3; D is possibly TRBD2 (6 bases). Trimming stripped 5 bases from V and 1 base from J, with 16 bases between. The germline V gene encodes CDR1 LNHNV and CDR2 YYDKDF (reference sequence). The CDR3 covers 16 residues. CDR3 in amino acids: CATSERAWERTDTQYF. In DNA form, the CDR3 reads TGTGCCACCAGCGAGCGGGCGTGGGAACGCACAGATACGCAGTATTTT.

As to this clonotype: A much larger clone sits a single nucleotide away, making a read error possible. The chain recombines TRBV5-6 with TRBJ1-6; D gene unclear. The germline V gene encodes CDR1 SGHDT and CDR2 YYEEEE. This CDR3 spans 14 amino acids. The CDR3 loop reads CASSFPAYSSPLHF. CDR3 coding DNA: TGTGCCAGCAGCTTTCCAGCCTATAGTTCACCCCTCCACTTT.

This clonotype occurred many times. V and J are TRBV12-3 or TRBV12-4 and TRBJ1-1; no reliable D call. The CDR3 is 13 residues long. V dropped 7 bases and J dropped 0 bases, with 9 bases sitting between them. CDR3 protein: CASIEGLNTEAFF. The DNA for the CDR3 is TGTGCCAGCATTGAAGGTCTGAACACTGAAGCTTTCTTT.

The sample holds many counts of this clonotype. This chain links TRBV27 with TRBJ1-1; D unclear. The germline V and J ends were trimmed by 3 bases and 4 bases, with 9 bases remaining between them. This CDR3 contains 13 residues. Germline V gene data show CDR1 as MNHEY and CDR2 as SMNVEV (reference sequence). This chain's CDR3 is CASSFGVGTEAFF. The CDR3 coding sequence is TGTGCCAGCAGTTTCGGGGTTGGCACTGAAGCTTTCTTT.

Worth noting for this clonotype: Just one base apart from a much larger clone, this may be a read error. V is TRBV7-8 and J is TRBJ2-7, with 11 nucleotides matching TRBD2. The CDR3 contains 16 residues. Germline CDR1 reads SGHVS; CDR2 reads FQNEAQ. CDR3 residues: CASILEGLAGGTVQYF. The CDR3 region has the DNA TGTGCCAGCATCTTAGAAGGGCTAGCGGGAGGTACGGTGCAGTACTTC.

This clonotype was counted a single time. This may come from a read error, since a much larger clone is one base off. CDR3 residues: CSSSLAVGSSYEQYF. The CDR3 DNA reads as TGTTCCAGCAGCTTAGCGGTGGGCTCTTCCTACGAGCAGTACTTC. The rearrangement uses TRBV13 and TRBJ2-7, with a possible D match to TRBD2 (6 bases). Germline V gene sequence: CDR1 PRHDT, CDR2 FYEKMQ (reference sequence). This CDR3 is built from 15 residues. The entire variable domain, with the rest obtained from reference TRBV13 and TRBJ2-7, is as follows: AAGVIQSPRHLIKEKRETATLKCYPIPRHDTVYWYQQGPGQDPQFLISFYEKMQSDKGSIPDRFSAQQFSDYHSELNMSSLELGDSALYFCSSSLAVGSSYEQYFGPGTRLTVT.

This rearrangement joins TRBV7-2 to TRBJ2-7, with D perhaps matching TRBD1 (5 bases). CDR1 SGHTA and CDR2 FQGNSA come from the germline V gene. This CDR3 is built from 15 residues. V was shortened by 2 bases and J by 0 bases, with 11 bases between the two germline ends. Here the CDR3 DNA reads TGTGCCAGCAGCTTATCAGGGTCGAGCTCCTACGAGCAGTACTTC. It translates to CASSLSGSSSYEQYF.

The V and J genes are TRBV6-2 or TRBV6-3 and TRBJ2-4; TRBD2 matches at 11 bases. The V and J ends lost 6 bases and 8 bases, in that order; junction bases with no gene match: 3. This CDR3 region has 13 residues. The germline V gene encodes CDR1 MNHEY and CDR2 SVGEGT. CDR3 in amino acids: CASRTSGIDIQYF. In DNA, the CDR3 is TGTGCCAGCAGGACTAGCGGGATCGACATTCAGTACTTC.

This clonotype was observed many times. V gene TRBV6-1 combines with J gene TRBJ1-6; D remains ambiguous. The CDR3 has 15 amino acids. CDR1 is MNHNS and CDR2 is SASEGT in the germline V gene. Trimming left V 0 bases short and J 10 bases short, with 13 bases between. The CDR3 sequence: CASSEAGPFSSPLHF. The CDR3, as DNA: TGTGCCAGCAGTGAAGCAGGACCGTTCAGCTCACCCCTCCACTTT.

Remarks on this clonotype: A much larger clone sits a single nucleotide away, making a read error possible. The genes are TRBV6-2 or TRBV6-3 and TRBJ1-4; 9 bases match TRBD1. Per the germline V gene, CDR1 is MNHEY and CDR2 is SVGEGT. The CDR3 is 15 amino acids. CDR3 sequence reads: CAISPDRGRYEKLFF. The CDR3 DNA reads as TGTGCCATCAGTCCAGACAGGGGGAGGTATGAAAAACTGTTTTTT.

This clonotype was recorded at least ten times. The chain carries TRBV6-1 and TRBJ2-3; TRBD1 agrees at 8 bases. The germline gives CDR1 MNHNS, CDR2 SASEGT. V shed 7 bases, J shed 4 bases, and the junction held 10 bases outside the gene matches. This CDR3 has 15 residues. In nucleotides, the CDR3 is TGTGCCAGCACCCGGACAGGGAAAAACCCAGATACGCAGTATTTT. Encoded protein: CASTRTGKNPDTQYF.

Concerning this clonotype: It may be a read error: a sequence one base away is much more abundant. The chain combines TRBV6-2 or TRBV6-3 with TRBJ2-1; a possible D gene is TRBD2 (6 bases). V gave up 2 bases and J gave up 0 bases, with 8 bases separating them. The CDR3 consists of 15 residues. Germline CDR1 and CDR2: MNHEY and SVGEGT. The CDR3 is CASSYRRASYNEQFF. In nucleotides, the CDR3 is TGTGCCAGCAGTTACAGGAGGGCCTCCTACAATGAGCAGTTCTTC.